These 16 T cell receptor beta chains were all obtained from the same sample, sequenced in a study of T cell responses to AZD1222 COVID-19 vaccine. The protocol was immunoSEQ multiplex PCR, while the TCRdb copy is restricted to in-frame clones and leaves out a portion. In the table there are 90,000 to 150,000 clones, approximately 87% of which are singletons. This specimen was peripheral blood, taken on day 0 of AZD1222 vaccination. The origin of the receptors is an adult in good health.

V is TRBV7-2 and J is TRBJ1-1, with D unclear. Germline V CDR1 and CDR2: SGHTA, FQGNSA. The V gene lost 3 bases and the J gene lost 1 base, with 12 bases spanning the gap. The CDR3 is 15 amino acids. For the CDR3, the DNA is TGTGCCAGCAGCTTGGCCCACAAGGAGAACACTGAAGCTTTCTTT. Its translation: CASSLAHKENTEAFF.

The chain links TRBV27 to TRBJ1-2; 7 bases match TRBD1. Germline V gene data show CDR1 as MNHEY and CDR2 as SMNVEV (reference sequence). The CDR3 extends over 14 amino acids. Germline trimming cut 3 bases from V and 8 bases from J; bases unmatched to any gene: 9. As DNA, the CDR3 is TGTGCCAGCAGTTTCCGGCAAAACAGGGGCGGCTACACCTTC. This sequence encodes CASSFRQNRGGYTF.

This clone was detected a few times. The rearrangement uses TRBV7-3 and TRBJ2-7; D may be TRBD2 (6 bases). The V end was cut by 5 bases, the J end by 0 bases, with 14 bases between. The CDR3 spans 15 residues. The germline CDR1 and CDR2 sequences are SGHTA and FQGTGA. CDR3: CASSPGAGRSYEQYF. CDR3 sequence (DNA): TGTGCCAGCAGCCCGGGAGCGGGCCGCTCCTACGAGCAGTACTTC.

This chain uses TRBV7-6 with TRBJ1-1; 7 bases agree with TRBD1. The CDR3 contains 16 residues. The germline CDR1 and CDR2 sequences are SGHVS and FNYEAQ. V lost 5 bases, J lost 3 bases, and 12 bases stayed unmatched. CDR3: CASSLGQSLGDTEAFF. Written as DNA, the CDR3 is TGTGCCAGCAGCCTGGGACAGAGTCTCGGGGACACTGAAGCTTTCTTT.

The V and J genes are TRBV6-2 or TRBV6-3 and TRBJ1-2; D not resolved. Germline CDR1 MNHEY, CDR2 SVGEGT. The V gene lost 4 bases and the J gene lost 4 bases, with 19 bases spanning the gap. The CDR3 contains 16 residues. The CDR3 loop is CASSLMGRENRYGYTF. The CDR3 nucleotides are TGTGCCAGCAGTTTGATGGGGAGGGAGAATCGCTATGGCTACACCTTC.

The chain uses TRBV6-6 and TRBJ1-1; the D gene is possibly TRBD1 (5 bases). The CDR3 is made up of 16 amino acids. CDR1 and CDR2 (germline): MNHNY, SVGAGI (reference sequence). V was shortened by 5 bases and J by 1 base, with 17 bases between the two germline ends. The CDR3 nucleotides are TGTGCCAGCAGTCGAAGGCTTTCAGGGAGGAACACTGAAGCTTTCTTT. Encoded protein: CASSRRLSGRNTEAFF.

This clone appeared a few times. Germline is not matched at one junction end, which may reflect a read error. This sequence joins TRBV2 and TRBJ1-6; D perhaps matches TRBD1 (5 bases). Germline lookup yields CDR1 SNHLY and CDR2 FYNNEI. The CDR3 spans 12 residues. The CDR3 is CASSAQTGTANF. In nucleotides, the CDR3 is TGTGCCAGCAGTGCCCAAACCGGGACCGCCAACTTT.

The chain combines TRBV18 with TRBJ1-2; D may be TRBD1 (5 bases). Germline values: CDR1 KGHSH, CDR2 LQKENI. The germline V and J ends were trimmed by 0 bases and 4 bases, with 9 bases remaining between them. The CDR3 sequence is 14 residues long. As DNA, the CDR3 is TGTGCCAGCTCACCACCAGGGGTTGGCTATGGCTACACCTTC. The encoded protein is CASSPPGVGYGYTF.

This chain links TRBV6-5 with TRBJ1-4; D is possibly TRBD1 (6 bases). The ends were cut back, 6 bases at V and 0 bases at J, with 8 bases in the middle. Germline values: CDR1 MNHEY, CDR2 SVGAGI. The CDR3 is made up of 14 amino acids. The CDR3 DNA is TGTGCCAGCAGGACAGGTACAACTAATGAAAAACTGTTTTTT. The encoded protein is CASRTGTTNEKLFF.

The DNA for the CDR3 is TGTGCCAGCAGCGGGGACGGGAATGAAGCTTTCTTT. Translating it yields CASSGDGNEAFF. V gene TRBV5-8 combines with J gene TRBJ1-1; weak D call: TRBD1 (5 bases). This CDR3 has 12 residues. Germline V lookup: CDR1 SGHTS, CDR2 YDEGEE. Trimming cost V 4 bases and J 7 bases, with 11 bases left between them.

The V gene is TRBV6-5, the J gene TRBJ1-1, with D unresolved. CDR3 length: 12 amino acids. Trimming left V 7 bases short and J 2 bases short, with 8 bases between. Germline V gene lookup returns CDR1 MNHEY and CDR2 SVGAGI. The chain's CDR3 is CASILVNTEAFF. DNA of the CDR3: TGTGCCAGCATATTAGTAAACACTGAAGCTTTCTTT.

The gene calls are TRBV6-5 and TRBJ1-2; tentatively, D is TRBD1 (6 bases). V shed 6 bases and J shed 1 base, with 12 bases lying between them. The CDR3 sequence is 14 residues long. Germline-derived CDR1 and CDR2 are MNHEY and SVGAGI. The CDR3 DNA sequence: TGTGCCAGCAGCCCCCCACAGGGTAACTATGGCTACACCTTC. It codes for CASSPPQGNYGYTF.

This chain links TRBV27 with TRBJ1-1; 7 nucleotides match TRBD1. V shed 2 bases and J 4 bases; nucleotides not matched to a gene: 4. The germline V gene encodes CDR1 MNHEY and CDR2 SMNVEV (reference sequence). The CDR3 loop spans 14 amino acids. Written as DNA, the CDR3 is TGTGCCAGCAGTTTAGCAGGGGGGGTCACTGAAGCTTTCTTT. It codes for CASSLAGGVTEAFF.

The rearrangement uses TRBV10-3 and TRBJ1-2; D is unresolved. CDR3 length: 14 amino acids. CDR1 is ENHRY and CDR2 is SYGVKD in the germline V gene. Deletions cut 3 bases from V and 1 base from J, with 9 bases between. The CDR3 DNA reads TGTGCCATCAGTGAATTAGGAGTTAACTATGGCTACACCTTC. It encodes CAISELGVNYGYTF.

This clone appeared a few times. V usage is TRBV2 and J usage is TRBJ2-2, with D unresolved. The V end was cut by 7 bases, the J end by 4 bases, with 16 bases between. The CDR3 loop spans 15 amino acids. The germline gives CDR1 SNHLY, CDR2 FYNNEI. CDR3 in DNA: TGTGCCAGCAAGAAAAACCCCTCGGGCACCGGGGAGCTGTTTTTT. This translates into CASKKNPSGTGELFF.

V gene TRBV25-1 combines with J gene TRBJ1-2, with D perhaps matching TRBD1 (6 bases). The V end was cut by 3 bases, the J end by 0 bases, with 14 bases between. The CDR3 is 16 residues long. Germline assignment: CDR1 MGHDK and CDR2 SYGVNS. The CDR3 sequence is CASSETGSATNYGYTF. The CDR3 DNA sequence: TGTGCCAGCAGTGAGACAGGTAGCGCTACTAACTATGGCTACACCTTC.